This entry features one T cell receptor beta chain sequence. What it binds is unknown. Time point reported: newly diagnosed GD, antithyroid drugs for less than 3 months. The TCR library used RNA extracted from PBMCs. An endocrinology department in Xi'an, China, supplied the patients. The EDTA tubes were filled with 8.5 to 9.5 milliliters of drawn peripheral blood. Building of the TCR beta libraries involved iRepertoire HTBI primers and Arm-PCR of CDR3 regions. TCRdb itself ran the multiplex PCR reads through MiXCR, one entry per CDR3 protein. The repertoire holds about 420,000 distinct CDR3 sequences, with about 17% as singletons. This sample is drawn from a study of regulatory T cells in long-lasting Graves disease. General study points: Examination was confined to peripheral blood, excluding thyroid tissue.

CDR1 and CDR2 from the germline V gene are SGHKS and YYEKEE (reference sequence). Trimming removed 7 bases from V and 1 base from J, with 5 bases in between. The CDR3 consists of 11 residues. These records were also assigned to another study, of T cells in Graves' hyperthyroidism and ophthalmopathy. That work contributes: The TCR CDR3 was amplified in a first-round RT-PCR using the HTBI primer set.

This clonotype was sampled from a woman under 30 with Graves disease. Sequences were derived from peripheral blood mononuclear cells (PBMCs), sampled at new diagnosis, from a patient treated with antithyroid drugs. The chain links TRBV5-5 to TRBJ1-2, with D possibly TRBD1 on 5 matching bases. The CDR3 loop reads CASDSNYGYTF. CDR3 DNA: TGTGCCAGCGACAGTAACTATGGCTACACCTTC.